This T cell receptor beta chain was found in a study of lung T cells in sarcoidosis with Löfgren's syndrome. Study information: Sarcoidosis features CD4+ T cell accumulation in bronchoalveolar lavage fluid.

Germline V lookup: CDR1 SNHLY, CDR2 FYNNEI. The CDR3 has 14 amino acids. TCRdb reanalysed the reads using MiXCR and keeps one entry per CDR3 protein. The sample carries 9,400 or so distinct CDR3 sequences, about 20% recorded once. General observations from the study: Multiple Löfgren's syndrome patients reportedly shared TRAV12-1 and TRBV2 CDR3 motifs, suggesting public CD4+ TCRs. Löfgren's syndrome patients reportedly showed greatest TRAV12-1 and TRBV2 expansion versus controls.

Points on this clonotype: The antigen is unknown. A single base separates this from a much larger clone, so it may be a read error.

The sequenced material came from CD4+ T cells from bronchoalveolar lavage. The receptor was isolated from a human donor with sarcoidosis (Löfgren's syndrome or another form), or a control subject (not recorded which). The gene calls are TRBV2 and TRBJ2-3, with 8 bases that match TRBD1. The CDR3 loop is CASTRDRRTDTQCF. CDR3 DNA sequence: TGTGCCAGCACCCGGGACAGGCGCACAGATACGCAGTGTTTT.